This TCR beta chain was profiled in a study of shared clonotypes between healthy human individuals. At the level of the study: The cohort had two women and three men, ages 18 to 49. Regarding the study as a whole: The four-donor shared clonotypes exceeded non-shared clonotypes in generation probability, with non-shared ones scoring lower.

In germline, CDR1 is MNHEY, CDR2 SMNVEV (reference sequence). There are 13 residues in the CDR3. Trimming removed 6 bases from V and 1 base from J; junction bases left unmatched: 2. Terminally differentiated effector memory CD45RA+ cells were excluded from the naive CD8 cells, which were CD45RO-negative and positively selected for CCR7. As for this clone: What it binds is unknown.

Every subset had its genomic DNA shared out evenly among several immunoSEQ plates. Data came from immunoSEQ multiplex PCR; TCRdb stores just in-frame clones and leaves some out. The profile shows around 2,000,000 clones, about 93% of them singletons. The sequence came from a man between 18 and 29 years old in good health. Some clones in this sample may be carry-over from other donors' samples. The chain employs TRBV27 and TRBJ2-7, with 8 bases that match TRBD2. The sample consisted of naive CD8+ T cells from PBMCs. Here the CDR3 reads CASSGGASYEQYF. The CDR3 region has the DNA TGTGCCAGCAGCGGGGGGGCGTCCTACGAGCAGTACTTC.